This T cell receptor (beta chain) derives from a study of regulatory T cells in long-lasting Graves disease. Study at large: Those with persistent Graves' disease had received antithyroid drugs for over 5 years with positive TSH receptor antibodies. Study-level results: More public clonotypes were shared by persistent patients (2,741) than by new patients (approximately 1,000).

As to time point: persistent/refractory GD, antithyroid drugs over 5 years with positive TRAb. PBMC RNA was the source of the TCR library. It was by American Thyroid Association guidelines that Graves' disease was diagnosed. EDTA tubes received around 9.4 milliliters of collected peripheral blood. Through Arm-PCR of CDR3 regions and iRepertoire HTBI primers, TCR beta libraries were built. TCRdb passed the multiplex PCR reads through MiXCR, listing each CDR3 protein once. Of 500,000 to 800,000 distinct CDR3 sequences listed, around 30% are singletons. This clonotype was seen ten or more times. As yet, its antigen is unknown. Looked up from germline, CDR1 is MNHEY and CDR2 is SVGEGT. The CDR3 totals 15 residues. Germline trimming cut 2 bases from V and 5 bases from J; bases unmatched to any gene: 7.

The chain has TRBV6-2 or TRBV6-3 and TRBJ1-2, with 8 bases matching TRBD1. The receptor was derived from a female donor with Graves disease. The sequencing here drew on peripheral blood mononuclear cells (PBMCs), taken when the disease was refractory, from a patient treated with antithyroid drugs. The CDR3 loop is CASSYRPDRAYGYTF. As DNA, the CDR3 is TGTGCCAGCAGTTACCGCCCGGACAGGGCGTATGGCTACACCTTC.